This TCR beta chain was identified during a study of shared clonotypes between healthy human individuals. Study as a whole: Those who served as donors were a couple of women and a few men between the ages of 18 and 49.

The method was immunoSEQ multiplex PCR; TCRdb's version includes in-frame clones alone and lacks a portion of them. The table lists more than 1,200,000 clones, 98% of them singletons. Overall study results and limits: What limited the represented genetic and exposure-history diversity was the small number of donors. Researchers sampled blood only, noting tissue repertoires likely differ.

With respect to this clone: Antigen unknown.

Splitting the CD4+ cells yielded a CD45RA+ naive subset and a CD45RA-negative memory subset. CDR1 and CDR2 from the germline V gene are LNHDA and SQIVND (reference sequence). The length of the CDR3 is 15 residues. V dropped 7 bases and J dropped 6 bases, with 19 bases sitting between them. The clonotype originates from a man aged 30-40 years in good health. Specimen: naive CD4+ T cells sorted from blood. Documented subset: CD45RA+ positively selected. The chain employs TRBV19 and TRBJ2-1; D remains ambiguous. The CDR3 bases are TGTGCCAGTAACACGGGTAGTTCGAACCCCAATGAGCAGTTCTTC. Its translation is CASNTGSSNPNEQFF.